The rows below give T cell receptor beta chains drawn from one sample of a study of blood T cells in healthy people across ages. MiXCR, run by TCRdb on the 5' RACE reads, gives a single entry per CDR3 protein. The data show around 780,000 distinct CDR3 sequences, 20% to 30% seen once. These same records also appear under a second study, on T cells of mothers and their children.

The material sequenced was blood. Every receptor here comes from a boy between 5 and 17 years old in good health. CDR3s include the opening cysteine and the closing phenylalanine or tryptophan. D genes are given only for firm matches. Some rows mark clone size as missing; the rest say once, few, many or name a class of expanded clone.

cdr3_nt cdr3_aa v_call clone_size d_call j_call
TGTGCCATCAGTGAAGGAGATACCTACGAGCAGTACTTC CAISEGDTYEQYF TRBV10-3 . . TRBJ2-7
TGTGCCAGCAGTTTTCAGCTGGGGATAGGGGGCTTCAATGGCTACACCTTC CASSFQLGIGGFNGYTF TRBV12-3/TRBV12-4 . TRBD1 TRBJ1-2
TGCGCCAGCAGCCAAGATGGGAACCTTAATGAAAAACTGTTTTTT CASSQDGNLNEKLFF TRBV4-1 . . TRBJ1-4
TGTGCCAGCAGCGTAGGGGCGTCAGCGAAAGAGACCCAGTACTTC CASSVGASAKETQYF TRBV9 few . TRBJ2-5
TGCAGTGCTAGGAGCTGGAGGGACATTCTCAACACTGAAGCTTTCTTT CSARSWRDILNTEAFF TRBV20-1 few . TRBJ1-1
TGTGCCAGCAGTACCCTACAGGGGAGCAATCAGCCCCAGCATTTT CASSTLQGSNQPQHF TRBV28 . TRBD1 TRBJ1-5
TGCAGTGCTAGAGCTCCCACAGGGGGCAAGAATGGGGCCAACGTCCTGACCTTC CSARAPTGGKNGANVLTF TRBV20-1 . TRBD1 TRBJ2-6
TGTGCCAGCAGCCCCGCACCGAACACTGAAGCTTTCTTT CASSPAPNTEAFF TRBV7-3 . . TRBJ1-1
TGTGCCAGCAGTGAAGCGACAGGGTCTGGGGCCAACGTCCTGACTTTC CASSEATGSGANVLTF TRBV6-1 . TRBD1 TRBJ2-6
TGTGCCAGCAGCGGGAGCCCGACGGGACCTTCGGGCAATCAGCCCCAGCATTTT CASSGSPTGPSGNQPQHF TRBV7-6 few . TRBJ1-5
TGTGCCAGCAGTCGGACAGGGGGAACCTACGAGCAGTACTTC CASSRTGGTYEQYF TRBV27 few TRBD1 TRBJ2-7
TGTGCCAGCCTACCGTGGGGGGCGGGCAATGAGCAGTTCTTC CASLPWGAGNEQFF TRBV28 few . TRBJ2-1
TGCGCCAGCAGCCAACCGTTCCGGGGGACAGACTTATATAGCAATCAGCCCCAGCATTTT CASSQPFRGTDLYSNQPQHF TRBV4-1 . TRBD1 TRBJ1-5
TGCAGTGCCAAGACAGGGATTGATACGCAGTATTTT CSAKTGIDTQYF TRBV20-1 . TRBD1 TRBJ2-3
TGTGCCAGCAGTTTAAGGTACAGCACAGATACGCAGTATTTT CASSLRYSTDTQYF TRBV27 . . TRBJ2-3
TGTGCCTGCAGCCGAACAGGGATGGGAAACACCATATATTTT CACSRTGMGNTIYF TRBV6-5 . . TRBJ1-3
TGTGCCAGCGGGGTGTCAAGGAACACTGAAGCTTTCTTT CASGVSRNTEAFF TRBV27 . . TRBJ1-1
TGTGCCAGCAGCTTAGATCGGGTGGGGGGCCATGGCTACACCTTC CASSLDRVGGHGYTF TRBV11-2 few . TRBJ1-2
TGTGCCAGCGGATGGACTAGAGAGCCGTCAGAGACCCAGTACTTC CASGWTREPSETQYF TRBV2 . TRBD2 TRBJ2-5
TGCGCCAGCAGCCGCGGGAACTCTGGAAACACCATATATTTT CASSRGNSGNTIYF TRBV5-1 . . TRBJ1-3
TGTGCCAGCACCCGAGGACTAGCGGGGGGGGTTACAGATACGCAGTATTTT CASTRGLAGGVTDTQYF TRBV2 . TRBD2 TRBJ2-3
TGCGCCCGAGGTGTTTGGTTCTCTGGGGCCAACGTCCTGACTTTC CARGVWFSGANVLTF TRBV10-1 . . TRBJ2-6
TGTGCCAGCGGGGAGCGGGGATCCTCCTGGGCCAACGTCCTGACTTTC CASGERGSSWANVLTF TRBV27 . TRBD2 TRBJ2-6
TGCGCCAGCAGCTTGGAGGGACAAGAGACCCAGTACTTC CASSLEGQETQYF TRBV5-1 many . TRBJ2-5
TGTGCCAGCAGTGACTCAGGGTTTTCACGGGAGACCCAGTACTTC CASSDSGFSRETQYF TRBV6-1 . . TRBJ2-5
TGTGCCAGCAGCCAAGCCCCCCAGGGACCCTACAATGAGCAGTTCTTC CASSQAPQGPYNEQFF TRBV3-1 few . TRBJ2-1
TGTGCCAGCAGCCCCCCTATAGGGCTGGACACCGGGGAGCTGTTTTTT CASSPPIGLDTGELFF TRBV11-3 . . TRBJ2-2
TGTGCCACCAGCGCAACGAACACCGGGGAGCTGTTTTTT CATSATNTGELFF TRBV15 . . TRBJ2-2
TGTGCCAGCAGCCAAGAAGGGGTTCACGGGCAGTACTTC CASSQEGVHGQYF TRBV3-1 few . TRBJ2-5
TGTGCCAGCGCCCATCCGAGGGAGCCAGATACGCAGTATTTT CASAHPREPDTQYF TRBV12-3/TRBV12-4 . . TRBJ2-3
TGTGCCAGCAGCTTAGGGGGCTGGAACAATGAGCAGTTCTTC CASSLGGWNNEQFF TRBV7-2 . . TRBJ2-1
TGTGCCTGGAGTGTAGGAGGTTACTACGAGCAGTACTTC CAWSVGGYYEQYF TRBV30 few . TRBJ2-7
TGTGCCAGCTCTCCGTTGGAGTCTGGGGCCAACGTCCTGACTTTC CASSPLESGANVLTF TRBV18 . . TRBJ2-6
TGTGCCAGCAGCTCAGGGGCGGGGCGGGAGACCCAGTACTTC CASSSGAGRETQYF TRBV12-3/TRBV12-4 . . TRBJ2-5
TGTGCCAGCAGTTCGGGGGGGGCTGTTCACGAGCAGTACTTC CASSSGGAVHEQYF TRBV28 . TRBD2 TRBJ2-7
TGTGCCATCAGCCGAGGGGGGGCCGAGAACATTCAGTACTTC CAISRGGAENIQYF TRBV10-3 few . TRBJ2-4
TGTGCCAGCAGCGTGGAACGATTGGGGGGCCGGGATACGCAGTATTTT CASSVERLGGRDTQYF TRBV9 . . TRBJ2-3
TGTGCCAGCTCACAATCCGGGACAGCCAAAAACATTCAGTACTTC CASSQSGTAKNIQYF TRBV18 . . TRBJ2-4
TGCAGCGTTGATGGGGTTTCCCCCAATGAGCAGTTCTTC CSVDGVSPNEQFF TRBV29-1 many . TRBJ2-1
TGCGCCAGCAGCTTAAAGGGGTCGACGACTGAAGCTTTCTTT CASSLKGSTTEAFF TRBV5-1 few . TRBJ1-1
TGTGCCACCAGTGGTGACAGGGGCTCAAGGGACACTGGAGCTTTCTTT CATSGDRGSRDTGAFF TRBV24-1 . TRBD1 TRBJ1-1
TGTGCCAGCAGCTTTGTACAAAAGCAGACCCAGTACTTC CASSFVQKQTQYF TRBV11-2 few . TRBJ2-5
TGCGCCAGCAGACCGGGGGGGCGAGGGATAGATACGCAGTATTTT CASRPGGRGIDTQYF TRBV4-1 few TRBD2 TRBJ2-3
TGTGCCAGCAGCCCGAATATAGGACAGGGGGTGAACAATGAGCAGTTCTTC CASSPNIGQGVNNEQFF TRBV12-3/TRBV12-4 . TRBD1 TRBJ2-1
TGTGCCACCAGCAGAGATCCCATCTCAGGTAGCGGGATTGTGCAGTACTTC CATSRDPISGSGIVQYF TRBV15 . TRBD2 TRBJ2-7
TGTGCCAGCAGCGCCAATATTGCGGGGTCAGAGACCCAGTACTTC CASSANIAGSETQYF TRBV11-2 . . TRBJ2-5
TGTGCCAGCAGTGAAAGGGATGGGACCCAGTACTTC CASSERDGTQYF TRBV2 few . TRBJ2-5
TGTGCCTGGGGCAGGGTAAATTCACCCCTCCACTTT CAWGRVNSPLHF TRBV30 . . TRBJ1-6
TGCGCCAGATGCCCCGGGACAGGGGTTGAGACAAGGGACTACGAGCAGTACTTC CARCPGTGVETRDYEQYF TRBV4-1 . TRBD1 TRBJ2-7
TGTGCCACCAACGAACCCCCCAGGGGGCCTAAGTACGAGCAGTACTTC CATNEPPRGPKYEQYF TRBV7-9 few TRBD1 TRBJ2-7
TGTGCCAGCAGTTTCCCTTCTTACGGGGTTGAAGAGACCCAGTACTTC CASSFPSYGVEETQYF TRBV12-3/TRBV12-4 . . TRBJ2-5